Listed below are T cell receptor beta chains from one sample, sequenced in a study of T-cell reconstitution after alpha-beta-depleted transplantation in children. TCRdb analysed the PCR reads with MiXCR anew, one entry per CDR3 protein. The sample includes over 150,000 distinct CDR3 sequences, roughly 15% of them seen just once. The sequencing here drew on PBMCs from the stem cell graft donor, taken from the stem cell graft. The receptors were sampled from a human donor who donated a stem cell graft to a child with acute lymphoblastic leukemia. The CDR3 runs from the conserved cysteine through the conserved F or W. The order of the fields is J gene, V gene, D gene, CDR3 length, clone size, CDR3 DNA, CDR3 protein. D genes are given only for firm matches. Size is omitted from some rows. Given values are once, few, many or a class for expanded clones.

TRBJ2-1,TRBV5-1,TRBD1,15,-,TGCGCCAGCTTTGACAGGGAAGTGTCCTACAATGAGCAGTTCTTC,CASFDREVSYNEQFF
TRBJ2-3,TRBV20-1,-,14,many,TGCAGTGCTAGAGTGGTGGGGCTCACAGATACGCAGTATTTT,CSARVVGLTDTQYF
TRBJ2-7,TRBV5-1,-,15,few,TGCGCCAGCAGCTCTGGACTATTCACACCCTACGAGCAGTACTTC,CASSSGLFTPYEQYF
TRBJ1-6,TRBV5-1,-,16,-,TGCGCCAGCAGCTTGGGACAGATTACTGGGGATTCACCCCTCCACTTT,CASSLGQITGDSPLHF
TRBJ2-7,TRBV5-1,-,13,few,TGCGCCAGCAGCGAACCGGGAGACTACGAGCAGTACTTC,CASSEPGDYEQYF
TRBJ2-2,TRBV12-3/TRBV12-4,-,15,many,TGTGCCAGCAGAAGGAGGGCGGAAAACACCGGGGAGCTGTTTTTT,CASRRRAENTGELFF
TRBJ2-1,TRBV20-1,-,12,few,TGCAGTGCCATATTAGTGGCGAATGAGCAGTTCTTC,CSAILVANEQFF
TRBJ2-7,TRBV20-1,-,13,many,TGCAGTGCTAGAGTGCAGCGAACGCACGAGCAGTACTTC,CSARVQRTHEQYF
TRBJ2-7,TRBV5-4,-,12,-,TGTGCCAGCAGTATAGACAGTTACGAGCAGTACTTC,CASSIDSYEQYF
TRBJ2-4,TRBV5-1,TRBD1,14,-,TGCGCCAGCAGCTTGGGACAGGGACGAAACATTCAGTACTTC,CASSLGQGRNIQYF
TRBJ1-2,TRBV20-1,-,11,many,TGCAGTGGGACCCCCAACTATGGCTACACCTTC,CSGTPNYGYTF
TRBJ2-1,TRBV6-1,-,16,many,TGTGCCAGCAGCTCCACTCCCGACAGTTTCGGAAATGAGCAGTTCTTC,CASSSTPDSFGNEQFF
TRBJ2-3,TRBV3-1,-,13,many,TGTGCCAGCAGCCAAGATCGGTGGTATACGCAGTATTTT,CASSQDRWYTQYF
TRBJ2-7,TRBV5-1,TRBD2,14,many,TGCGCCAGCAGCTTGGACCTCGGGAGGGGAGAGCAGTACTTC,CASSLDLGRGEQYF
TRBJ1-1,TRBV7-9,-,12,many,TGTGCCACCCCTGAAGGGGGCACTGAAGCTTTCTTT,CATPEGGTEAFF
TRBJ2-7,TRBV7-2,TRBD2,15,many,TGTGCCAGCAGCACGGGACTAGCGGAGTCATACGAGCAGTACTTC,CASSTGLAESYEQYF
TRBJ2-1,TRBV12-3/TRBV12-4,TRBD2,17,many,TGTGCCAGCAGTTTATGGGGACTAGCGGGAGTTTACAATGAGCAGTTCTTC,CASSLWGLAGVYNEQFF
TRBJ1-2,TRBV5-1,-,18,many,TGCGCCAGCAGCTTATATTCCGGGACAACTAATCCTAACTATGGCTACACCTTC,CASSLYSGTTNPNYGYTF
TRBJ2-7,TRBV27,-,13,many,TGTGCCAGCAGTCCGGCTCGAGAAGGGGAGCAGTACTTC,CASSPAREGEQYF
TRBJ2-7,TRBV20-1,TRBD2,14,many,TGCAGTGCTAGTGGGGGGGGGATGGACTACGAGCAGTACTTC,CSASGGGMDYEQYF
TRBJ1-2,TRBV7-8,-,15,many,TGTGCCAGCAGCCCACGGACGCTCACTAACTATGGCTACACCTTC,CASSPRTLTNYGYTF
TRBJ2-5,TRBV6-5,-,13,many,TGTGCCAGCAGTTACCCGGGATCAGAGACCCAGTACTTC,CASSYPGSETQYF
TRBJ2-1,TRBV9,-,13,many,TGTGCCAGCAGCGTAGAAGCAGCCAATGAGCAGTTCTTC,CASSVEAANEQFF
TRBJ1-1,TRBV14,-,16,-,TGTGCCAGCAGCCAAGGGGAAAGGGACCTGAACACTGAAGCTTTCTTT,CASSQGERDLNTEAFF
TRBJ1-2,TRBV5-1,-,15,many,TGCGCCAGCAGCTTGGTAGCAGGTTATAACTATGGCTACACCTTC,CASSLVAGYNYGYTF
TRBJ1-5,TRBV12-3/TRBV12-4,-,14,many,TGTGCCAGCAGTTTAGCGGAAACAGGTCAGCCCCAGCATTTT,CASSLAETGQPQHF
TRBJ2-3,TRBV20-1,-,14,many,TGCAGTGCTAGTGAAGGGGTGGGCACAGATACGCAGTATTTT,CSASEGVGTDTQYF
TRBJ2-1,TRBV20-1,TRBD2,11,many,TGCAGTGCTAGATGGCGGGAGGAGGTGTTCTTC,CSARWREEVFF
TRBJ2-7,TRBV20-1,-,13,-,TGCAGTGCTAGTAAGGGTAATATCAACGAGCAGTACTTC,CSASKGNINEQYF
TRBJ1-1,TRBV12-3/TRBV12-4,-,16,many,TGTGCCAGCAAACAAAAAAACGTGGGCAGGAACACTGAAGCTTTCTTT,CASKQKNVGRNTEAFF
TRBJ2-5,TRBV5-1,-,14,many,TGCGCCAGCAGCTTGACTAGCACTGAAGAGACCCAGTACTTC,CASSLTSTEETQYF
TRBJ1-1,TRBV12-3/TRBV12-4,-,14,many,TGTGCCAGCAGCCTTCAAACGGGGAAGCCTGGGGCTTTCTTT,CASSLQTGKPGAFF
TRBJ2-1,TRBV7-9,-,16,few,TGTGCCAGCAGCTTTGTGATAGGTTATGGTTGGAATGAGCAGTTCTTC,CASSFVIGYGWNEQFF
TRBJ2-5,TRBV15,-,14,-,TGTGCCACCAGCAGCTCAGACTACGTGGAGACCCAGTACTTC,CATSSSDYVETQYF
TRBJ2-5,TRBV28,TRBD2,19,many,TGTGCCAGCAGTTTTAACCCACGGGAGGGCCGAGGGCCGCGAGAGACCCAGTACTTC,CASSFNPREGRGPRETQYF
TRBJ2-3,TRBV27,TRBD2,13,many,TGTGCCAGCAGCCGACTAGCGGGAGATACGCAGTATTTT,CASSRLAGDTQYF
TRBJ2-3,TRBV5-1,-,14,many,TGCGCCAGCAGCATGTCCGGACCCTTAGATACGCAGTATTTT,CASSMSGPLDTQYF
TRBJ1-1,TRBV5-6,-,15,-,TGTGCCAGCACCGCTTTTCTCGGCCCCGGTACTGAAGCTTTCTTT,CASTAFLGPGTEAFF
TRBJ2-1,TRBV12-3/TRBV12-4,-,15,many,TGTGCCAGCAAACCTGGGAACGGAGTTTACAATGAGCAGTTCTTC,CASKPGNGVYNEQFF
TRBJ1-1,TRBV11-1,-,14,many,TGTGCCAGCAGCTTAACTTTTGGCAGCAGTGAAGCTTTCTTT,CASSLTFGSSEAFF
TRBJ1-1,TRBV12-3/TRBV12-4,-,14,many,TGTGCCAGCAGTTTAGGAGGGGGTAACGCTGAAGCTTTCTTT,CASSLGGGNAEAFF
TRBJ2-7,TRBV5-1,-,13,many,TGCGCCAGCAGCTTGAGGCTAAACTACGAGCAGTACTTC,CASSLRLNYEQYF
TRBJ1-1,TRBV6-2/TRBV6-3,TRBD1,14,many,TGTGCCAGCAGCTTACAGGGGATGAACACTGAAGCTTTCTTT,CASSLQGMNTEAFF
TRBJ2-5,TRBV29-1,-,12,once,TGCAGCGTTGCAGGGTACCAAGAGACCCAGTACTTC,CSVAGYQETQYF
TRBJ2-7,TRBV5-1,TRBD1,15,many,TGCGCCAGCAGCCAAAGACCGGGACAGGATTACGAGCAGTACTTC,CASSQRPGQDYEQYF
TRBJ2-1,TRBV15,TRBD2,14,-,TGTGCCACCAGCCGCGGGGGCTCCTACAATGAGCAGTTCTTC,CATSRGGSYNEQFF
TRBJ2-6,TRBV5-5,-,17,few,TGTGCCAGCAGCTTGGCCTCGGACCTCTCTGGGGCCAACGTCCTGACTTTC,CASSLASDLSGANVLTF
TRBJ1-5,TRBV7-8,TRBD1,14,many,TGTGCCAGCAGCCGTGGGACAGTTGGTCAGCCCCAGCATTTT,CASSRGTVGQPQHF
TRBJ2-1,TRBV20-1,TRBD2,15,few,TGCAGTGCTAGAGATAGCGGGGGGTCCTACAATGAGCAGTTCTTC,CSARDSGGSYNEQFF
TRBJ1-1,TRBV11-2,-,14,many,TGTGCCAGCAGCCGCCGGGCAGGGAACACTGAAGCTTTCTTT,CASSRRAGNTEAFF
TRBJ1-1,TRBV12-3/TRBV12-4,-,11,few,TGTGCCAGCTGGGGGGGCACTGAAGCTTTCTTT,CASWGGTEAFF
TRBJ2-3,TRBV6-1,-,16,few,TGTGCCAGTGCGAAGGGAATAATCCCGAGCACAGATACGCAGTATTTT,CASAKGIIPSTDTQYF
TRBJ2-5,TRBV29-1,-,11,many,TGCAGCGTGGGGGACACGGAGACCCAGTACTTC,CSVGDTETQYF
TRBJ1-2,TRBV5-6,TRBD1,14,many,TGTGCCAGCAGCCTCGACAGGGTGGACTATGGCTACACCTTC,CASSLDRVDYGYTF
TRBJ2-1,TRBV7-8,TRBD2,13,-,TGTGCCAGCACGAGGACTAGCGGGAGGGAGCAGTTCTTC,CASTRTSGREQFF